The TCR beta chain under discussion was sequenced for a study of Graves' ophthalmopathy and Graves' hyperthyroidism. About the study: Ahead of any treatment, peripheral blood was obtained at the initial diagnosis. Whole-study results and caveats: Between ophthalmopathy and stable hyperthyroidism, a 13-signature model drew a separation with roughly 88% sensitivity and about 81% specificity. A majority of expanded thyroid clonotypes exceeding 0.001 frequency were likewise present in blood. The model predicted progression of ophthalmopathy with a sensitivity of approximately 68%, and its specificity was under 75%.

This clonotype showed up just a few times. The antigen remains unidentified. The junction does not match germline at one end; this may be a read error. RNA served as the template for amplifying TCR beta CDR3 regions. The first-round RT-PCR employed HTBI primers together with the Qiagen OneStep RT-PCR kit. A multiplex PCR was then performed as the second round. TCRdb passed the multiplex PCR reads through MiXCR, listing each CDR3 protein once. Among approximately 480,000 distinct CDR3 sequences listed, over 13% were seen once. Germline V gene data show CDR1 as DFQATT and CDR2 as SNEGSKA (reference sequence). CDR3 length equals 11 residues.

The sequenced sample was blood. The V call is TRBV20-1, the J call TRBJ2-5, with 9 bases identical to TRBD2. The TCR originated in a woman in her twenties or thirties with Graves' ophthalmopathy. CDR3 in amino acids: CSALAGAPSGF. CDR3 nucleotides: TGCAGTGCTTTAGCGGGGGCCCCCTCGGGATTC.